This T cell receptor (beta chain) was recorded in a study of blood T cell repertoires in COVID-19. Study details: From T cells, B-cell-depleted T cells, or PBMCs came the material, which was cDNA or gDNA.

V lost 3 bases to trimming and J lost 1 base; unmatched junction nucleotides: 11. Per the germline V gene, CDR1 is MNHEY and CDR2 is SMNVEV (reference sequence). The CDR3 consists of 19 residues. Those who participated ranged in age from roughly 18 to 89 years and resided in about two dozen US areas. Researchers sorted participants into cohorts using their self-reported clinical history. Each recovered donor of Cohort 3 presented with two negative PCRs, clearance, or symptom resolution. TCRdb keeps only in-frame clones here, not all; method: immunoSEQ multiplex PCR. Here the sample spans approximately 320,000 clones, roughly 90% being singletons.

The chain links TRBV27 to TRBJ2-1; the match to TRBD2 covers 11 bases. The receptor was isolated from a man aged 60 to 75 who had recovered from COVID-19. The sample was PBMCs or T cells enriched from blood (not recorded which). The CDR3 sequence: CASSFVRTSGPHSYNEQFF. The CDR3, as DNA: TGTGCCAGCAGTTTCGTCCGGACTAGCGGGCCTCATTCCTACAATGAGCAGTTCTTC.